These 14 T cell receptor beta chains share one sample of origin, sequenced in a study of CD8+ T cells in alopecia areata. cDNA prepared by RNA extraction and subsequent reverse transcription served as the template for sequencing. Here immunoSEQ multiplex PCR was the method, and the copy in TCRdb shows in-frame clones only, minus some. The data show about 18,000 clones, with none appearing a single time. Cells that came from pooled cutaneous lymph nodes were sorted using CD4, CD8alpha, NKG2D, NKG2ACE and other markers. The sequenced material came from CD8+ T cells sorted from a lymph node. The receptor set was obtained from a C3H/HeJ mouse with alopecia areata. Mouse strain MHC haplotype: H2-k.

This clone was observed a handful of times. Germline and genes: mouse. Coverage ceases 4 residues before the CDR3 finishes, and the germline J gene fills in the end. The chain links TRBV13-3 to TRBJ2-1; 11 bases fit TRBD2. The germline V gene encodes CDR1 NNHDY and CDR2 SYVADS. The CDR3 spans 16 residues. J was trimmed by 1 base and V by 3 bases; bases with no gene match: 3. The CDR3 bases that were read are TGTGCCAGCAGTGGCCGACTGGGGGGGAACTATGCT. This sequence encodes CASSGRLGGNYA. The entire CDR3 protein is CASSGRLGGNYAEQFF.

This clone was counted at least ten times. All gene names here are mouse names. CDR3 amino acids: CASSDAPTGANTEVFF. Incomplete CDR3 DNA: TGTGCCAGCAGTGATGCCCCGACAGGGGCAAACACA. This chain joins TRBV13-3 and TRBJ1-1, with TRBD1 matching 8 bases. The CDR3 extends 4 residues past the end of the read, so its final part is completed from the germline J gene. The CDR3 is 16 residues long. Germline-derived CDR1 and CDR2 are NNHDY and SYVADS. V lost 0 bases, J lost 0 bases, and 4 bases stayed unmatched.

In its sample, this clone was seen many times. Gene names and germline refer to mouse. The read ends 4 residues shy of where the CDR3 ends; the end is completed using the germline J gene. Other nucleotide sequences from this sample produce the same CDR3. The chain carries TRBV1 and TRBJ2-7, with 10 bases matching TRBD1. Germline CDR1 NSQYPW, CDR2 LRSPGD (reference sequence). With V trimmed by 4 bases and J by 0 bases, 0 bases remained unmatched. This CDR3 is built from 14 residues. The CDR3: CTCSGTGGSYEQYF. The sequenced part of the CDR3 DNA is TGCACCTGCAGTGGGACAGGGGGCTCCTAT.

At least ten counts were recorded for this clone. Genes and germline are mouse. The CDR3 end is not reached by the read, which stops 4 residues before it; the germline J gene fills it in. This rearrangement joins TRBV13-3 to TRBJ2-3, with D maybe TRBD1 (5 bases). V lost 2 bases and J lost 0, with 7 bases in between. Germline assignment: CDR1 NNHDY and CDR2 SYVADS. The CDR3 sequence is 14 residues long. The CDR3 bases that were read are TGTGCCAGCAGTGACAGGGTCAGTGCAGAA. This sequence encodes CASSDRVSAE. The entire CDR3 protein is CASSDRVSAETLYF.

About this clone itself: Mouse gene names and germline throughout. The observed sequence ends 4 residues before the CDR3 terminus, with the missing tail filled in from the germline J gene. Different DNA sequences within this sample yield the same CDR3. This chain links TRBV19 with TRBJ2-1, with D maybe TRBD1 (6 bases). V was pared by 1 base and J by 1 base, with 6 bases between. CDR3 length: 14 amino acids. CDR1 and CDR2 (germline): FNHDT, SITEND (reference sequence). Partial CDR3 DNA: TGTGCCAGCAGTATAACAGGGAACTATGCT. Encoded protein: CASSITGNYA. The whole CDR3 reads CASSITGNYAEQFF.

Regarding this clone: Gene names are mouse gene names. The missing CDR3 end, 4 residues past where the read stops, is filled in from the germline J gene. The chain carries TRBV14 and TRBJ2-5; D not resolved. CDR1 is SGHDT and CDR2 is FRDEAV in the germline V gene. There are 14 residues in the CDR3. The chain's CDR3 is CASSPTVGPDTQYF. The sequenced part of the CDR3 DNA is TGTGCCAGCAGCCCTACAGTAGGCCCAGAC.

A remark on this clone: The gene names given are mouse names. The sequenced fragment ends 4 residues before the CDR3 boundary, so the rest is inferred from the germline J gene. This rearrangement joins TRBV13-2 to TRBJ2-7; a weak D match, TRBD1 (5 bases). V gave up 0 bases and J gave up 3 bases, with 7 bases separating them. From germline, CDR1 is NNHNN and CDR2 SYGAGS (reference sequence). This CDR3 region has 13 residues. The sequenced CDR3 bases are TGTGCCAGCGGTGATGCCGACAGCTAT. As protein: CASGDADSY. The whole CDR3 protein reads CASGDADSYEQYF.

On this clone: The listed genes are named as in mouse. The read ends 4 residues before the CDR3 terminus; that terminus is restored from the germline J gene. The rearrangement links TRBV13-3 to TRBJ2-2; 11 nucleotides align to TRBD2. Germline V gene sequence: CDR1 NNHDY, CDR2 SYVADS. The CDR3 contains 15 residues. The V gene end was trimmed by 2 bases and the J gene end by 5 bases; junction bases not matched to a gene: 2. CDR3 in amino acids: CASSELGGRTGQLYF. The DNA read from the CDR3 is TGTGCCAGCAGTGAACTGGGGGGGCGGACCGGG.

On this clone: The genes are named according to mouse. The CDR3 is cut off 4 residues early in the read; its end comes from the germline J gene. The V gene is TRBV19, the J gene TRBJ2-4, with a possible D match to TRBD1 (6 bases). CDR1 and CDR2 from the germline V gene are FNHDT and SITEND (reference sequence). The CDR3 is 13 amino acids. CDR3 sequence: CASSMTGENTLYF. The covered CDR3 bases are TGTGCCAGCAGTATGACAGGTGAAAAC.

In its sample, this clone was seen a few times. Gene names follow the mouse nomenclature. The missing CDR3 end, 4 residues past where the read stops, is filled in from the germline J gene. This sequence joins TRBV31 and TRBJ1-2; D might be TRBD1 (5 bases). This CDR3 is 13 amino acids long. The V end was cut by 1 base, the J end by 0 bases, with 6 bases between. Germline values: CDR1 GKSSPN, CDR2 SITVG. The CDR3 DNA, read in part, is TGTGCCTGGAGTCGCAGGGCAAACTCC. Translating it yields CAWSRRANS. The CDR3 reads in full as CAWSRRANSDYTF.

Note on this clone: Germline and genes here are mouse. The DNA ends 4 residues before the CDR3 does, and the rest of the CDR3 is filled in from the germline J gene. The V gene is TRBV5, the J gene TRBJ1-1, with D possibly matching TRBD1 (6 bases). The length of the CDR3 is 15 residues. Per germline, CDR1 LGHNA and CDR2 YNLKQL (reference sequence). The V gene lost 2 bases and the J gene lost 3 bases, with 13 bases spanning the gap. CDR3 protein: CASSQIRGVDTEVFF. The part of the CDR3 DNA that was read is TGTGCCAGCAGCCAAATCAGGGGTGTGGACACA.

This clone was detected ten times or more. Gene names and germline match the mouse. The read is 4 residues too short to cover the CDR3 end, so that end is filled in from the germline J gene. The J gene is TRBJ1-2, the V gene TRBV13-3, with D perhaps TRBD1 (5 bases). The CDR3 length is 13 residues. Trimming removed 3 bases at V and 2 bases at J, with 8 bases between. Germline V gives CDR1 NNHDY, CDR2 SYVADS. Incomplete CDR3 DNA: TGTGCCAGCAGTGGTCCAGGGAACTCC. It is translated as CASSGPGNS. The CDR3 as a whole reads CASSGPGNSDYTF.

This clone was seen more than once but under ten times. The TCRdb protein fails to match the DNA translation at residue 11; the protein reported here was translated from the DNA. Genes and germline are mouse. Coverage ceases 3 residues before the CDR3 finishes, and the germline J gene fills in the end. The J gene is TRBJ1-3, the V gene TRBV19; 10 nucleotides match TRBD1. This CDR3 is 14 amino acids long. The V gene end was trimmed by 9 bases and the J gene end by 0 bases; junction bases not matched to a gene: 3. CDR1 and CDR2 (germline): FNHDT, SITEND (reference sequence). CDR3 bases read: TGTGCCATCCGGGACAGGGGTTCTGGAAATACG. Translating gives CAIRDRGSGNT. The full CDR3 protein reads CAIRDRGSGNTLYF.

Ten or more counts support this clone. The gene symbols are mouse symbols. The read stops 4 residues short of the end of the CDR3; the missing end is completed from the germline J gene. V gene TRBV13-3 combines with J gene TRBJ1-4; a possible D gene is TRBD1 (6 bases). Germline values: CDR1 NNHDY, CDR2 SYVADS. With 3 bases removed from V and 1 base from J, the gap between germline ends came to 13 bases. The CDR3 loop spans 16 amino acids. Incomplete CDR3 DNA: TGTGCCAGCAGTGCGGGACACCTATCTTCCAACGAA. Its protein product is CASSAGHLSSNE. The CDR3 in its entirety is CASSAGHLSSNERLFF.